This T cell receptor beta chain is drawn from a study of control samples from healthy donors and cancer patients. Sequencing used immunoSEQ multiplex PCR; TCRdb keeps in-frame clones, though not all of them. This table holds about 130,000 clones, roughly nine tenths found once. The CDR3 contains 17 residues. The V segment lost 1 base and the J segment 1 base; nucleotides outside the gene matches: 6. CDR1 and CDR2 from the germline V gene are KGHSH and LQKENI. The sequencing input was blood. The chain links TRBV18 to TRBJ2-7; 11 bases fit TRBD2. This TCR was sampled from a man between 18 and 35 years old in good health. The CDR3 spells CASSPLLAGGWSYEQYF. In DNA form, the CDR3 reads TGTGCCAGCTCACCACTCCTAGCGGGAGGATGGTCCTACGAGCAGTACTTC.